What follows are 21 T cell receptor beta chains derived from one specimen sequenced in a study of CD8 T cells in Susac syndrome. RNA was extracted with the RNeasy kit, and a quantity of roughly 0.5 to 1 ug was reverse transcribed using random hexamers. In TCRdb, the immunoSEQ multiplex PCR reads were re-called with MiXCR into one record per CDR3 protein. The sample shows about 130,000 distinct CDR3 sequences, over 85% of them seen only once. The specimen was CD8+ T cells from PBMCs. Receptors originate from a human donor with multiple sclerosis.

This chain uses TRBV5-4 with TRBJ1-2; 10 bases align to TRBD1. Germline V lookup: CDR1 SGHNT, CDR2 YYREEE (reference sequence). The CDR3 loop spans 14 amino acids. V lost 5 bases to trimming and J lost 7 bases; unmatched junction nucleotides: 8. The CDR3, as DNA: TGTGCCAGCAGGAAGACAGGGGGCGTATCTGGCTACACCTTC. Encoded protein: CASRKTGGVSGYTF.

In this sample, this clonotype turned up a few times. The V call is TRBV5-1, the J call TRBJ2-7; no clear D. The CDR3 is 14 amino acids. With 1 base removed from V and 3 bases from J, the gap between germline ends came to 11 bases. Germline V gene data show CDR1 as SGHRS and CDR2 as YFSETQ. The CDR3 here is CASSLTGPRYEQYF. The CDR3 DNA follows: TGCGCCAGCAGCTTGACCGGGCCCCGCTACGAGCAGTACTTC.

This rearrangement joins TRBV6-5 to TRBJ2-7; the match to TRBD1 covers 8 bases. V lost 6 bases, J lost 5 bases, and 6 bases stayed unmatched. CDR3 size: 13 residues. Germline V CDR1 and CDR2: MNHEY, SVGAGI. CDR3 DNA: TGTGCCAGCAGCTCTATACAGGGGGACGAGCAGTACTTC. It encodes CASSSIQGDEQYF.

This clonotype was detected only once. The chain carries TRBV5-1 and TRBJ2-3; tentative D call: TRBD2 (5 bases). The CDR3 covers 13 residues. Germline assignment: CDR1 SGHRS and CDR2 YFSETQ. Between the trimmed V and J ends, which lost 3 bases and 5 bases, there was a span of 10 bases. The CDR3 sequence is CASSYYAGDTQYF. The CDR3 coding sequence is TGCGCCAGCAGCTACTATGCGGGAGATACGCAGTATTTT. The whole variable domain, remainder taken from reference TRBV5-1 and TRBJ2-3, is KAGVTQTPRYLIKTRGQQVTLSCSPISGHRSVSWYQQTPGQGLQFLFEYFSETQRNKGNFPGRFSGRQFSNSRSEMNVSTLELGDSALYLCASSYYAGDTQYFGPGTRLTVL.

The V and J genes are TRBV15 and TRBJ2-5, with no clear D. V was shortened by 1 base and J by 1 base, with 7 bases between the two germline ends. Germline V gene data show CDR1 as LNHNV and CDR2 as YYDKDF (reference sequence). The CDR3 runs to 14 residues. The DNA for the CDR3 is TGTGCCACCAGCAGAGTATGGACCCAAGAGACCCAGTACTTC. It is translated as CATSRVWTQETQYF.

The CDR3 DNA follows: TGTGCCACCAGTGGACAGGGGGTCGACTATGGCTACACCTTC. Protein product: CATSGQGVDYGYTF. The V and J genes are TRBV24-1 and TRBJ1-2, with 9 positions matching TRBD1. V shed 5 bases, J shed 3 bases, and the junction held 3 bases outside the gene matches. In germline, CDR1 is KGHDR, CDR2 SFDVKD. CDR3 length: 14 amino acids.

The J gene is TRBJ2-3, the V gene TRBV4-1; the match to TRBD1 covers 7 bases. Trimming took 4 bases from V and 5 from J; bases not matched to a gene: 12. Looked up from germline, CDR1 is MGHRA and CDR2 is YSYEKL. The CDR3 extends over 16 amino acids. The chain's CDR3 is CASSPMGQRTGDTQYF. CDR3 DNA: TGCGCCAGCAGCCCAATGGGACAGCGTACTGGAGATACGCAGTATTTT.

The CDR3 DNA reads as TGTGCCAGCAGTTTACACGAGCAGTACTTC. Translated: CASSLHEQYF. V and J are TRBV27 and TRBJ2-7; unclear D gene. V lost 2 bases and J lost 5, with 1 base in between. This CDR3 region has 10 residues. CDR1 and CDR2 (germline): MNHEY, SMNVEV (reference sequence).

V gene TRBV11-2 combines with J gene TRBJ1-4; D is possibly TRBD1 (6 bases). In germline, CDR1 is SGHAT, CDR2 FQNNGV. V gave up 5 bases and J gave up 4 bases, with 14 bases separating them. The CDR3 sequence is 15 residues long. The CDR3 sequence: CASSPRGHSNEKLFF. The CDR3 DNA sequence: TGTGCCAGCAGCCCCAGGGGTCATAGTAATGAAAAACTGTTTTTT.

The CDR3 DNA follows: TGCAGTGCTAGGTGGGGACAGGGCGCGGGACGCAATCAGCCCCAGCATTTT. Protein sequence: CSARWGQGAGRNQPQHF. This sequence joins TRBV20-1 and TRBJ1-5; 9 bases align to TRBD1. V lost 3 bases and J lost 2; bases outside the gene matches: 11. The CDR3 runs 17 residues. CDR1 and CDR2 from the germline V gene are DFQATT and SNEGSKA (reference sequence).

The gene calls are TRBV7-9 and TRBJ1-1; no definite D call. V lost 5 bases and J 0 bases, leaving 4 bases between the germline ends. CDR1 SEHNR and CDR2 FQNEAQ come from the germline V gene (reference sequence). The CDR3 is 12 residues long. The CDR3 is CASSLVNTEAFF. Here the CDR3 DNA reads TGTGCCAGCAGCCTAGTGAACACTGAAGCTTTCTTT.

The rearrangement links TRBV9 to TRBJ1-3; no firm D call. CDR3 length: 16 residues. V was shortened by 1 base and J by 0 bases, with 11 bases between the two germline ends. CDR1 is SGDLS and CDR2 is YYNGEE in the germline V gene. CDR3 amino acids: CASSVSGVVSGNTIYF. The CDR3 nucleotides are TGTGCCAGCAGCGTATCCGGGGTGGTCTCTGGAAACACCATATATTTT.

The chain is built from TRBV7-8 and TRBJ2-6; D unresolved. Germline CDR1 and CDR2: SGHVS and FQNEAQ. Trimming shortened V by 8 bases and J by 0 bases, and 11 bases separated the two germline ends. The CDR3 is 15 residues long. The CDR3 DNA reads TGTGCCAGCGACCCCCGGCGCTCTGGGGCCAACGTCCTGACTTTC. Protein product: CASDPRRSGANVLTF.

The CDR3 nucleotides read TGTGCCAGCAGTTTGGGACAGGGAAGGTACGAGCAGTACTTC. Amino acids: CASSLGQGRYEQYF. This chain connects TRBV27 to TRBJ2-7; 9 nucleotides match TRBD1. Germline-derived CDR1 and CDR2 are MNHEY and SMNVEV (reference sequence). This CDR3 spans 14 amino acids. After removal of 3 bases from V and 4 bases from J, the junction contained 4 bases not matched to a gene.

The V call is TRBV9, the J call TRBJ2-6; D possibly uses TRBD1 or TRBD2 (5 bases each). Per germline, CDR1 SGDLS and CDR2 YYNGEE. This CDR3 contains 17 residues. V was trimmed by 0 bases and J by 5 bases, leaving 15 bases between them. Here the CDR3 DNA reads TGTGCCAGCAGCGTAGGGGGGACCTTGTCATGGGCCAACGTCCTGACTTTC. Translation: CASSVGGTLSWANVLTF.

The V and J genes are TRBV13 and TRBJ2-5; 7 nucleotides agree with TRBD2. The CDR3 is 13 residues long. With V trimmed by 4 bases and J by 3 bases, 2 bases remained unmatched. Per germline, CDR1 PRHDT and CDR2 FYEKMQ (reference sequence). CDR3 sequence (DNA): TGTGCCAGCAGCTCCGGACTAGAAGAGACCCAGTACTTC. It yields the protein CASSSGLEETQYF.

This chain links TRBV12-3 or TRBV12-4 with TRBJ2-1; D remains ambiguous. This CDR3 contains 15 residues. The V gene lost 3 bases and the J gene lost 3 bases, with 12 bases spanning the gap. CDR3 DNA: TGTGCCAGCAGTTTCTCGGCTAGATTCTACAATGAGCAGTTCTTC. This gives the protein CASSFSARFYNEQFF.

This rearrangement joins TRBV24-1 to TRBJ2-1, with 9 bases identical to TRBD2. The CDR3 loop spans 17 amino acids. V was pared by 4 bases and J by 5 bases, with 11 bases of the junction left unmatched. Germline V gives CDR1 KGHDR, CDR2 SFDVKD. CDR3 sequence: CATSDRSSGRGDNEQFF. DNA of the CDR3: TGTGCCACCAGTGACCGAAGTAGCGGGAGAGGAGACAATGAGCAGTTCTTC.

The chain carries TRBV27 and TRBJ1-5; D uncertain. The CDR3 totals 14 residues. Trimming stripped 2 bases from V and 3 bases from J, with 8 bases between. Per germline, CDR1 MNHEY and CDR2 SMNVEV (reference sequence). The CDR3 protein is CASSLAVDNQPQHF. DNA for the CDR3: TGTGCCAGCAGTTTAGCAGTGGACAATCAGCCCCAGCATTTT.

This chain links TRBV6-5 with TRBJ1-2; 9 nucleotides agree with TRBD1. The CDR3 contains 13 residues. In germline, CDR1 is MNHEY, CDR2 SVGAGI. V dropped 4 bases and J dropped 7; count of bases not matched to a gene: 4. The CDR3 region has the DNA TGTGCCAGCAGTTTGGGACAGGGCCGTGGCTACACCTTC. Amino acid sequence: CASSLGQGRGYTF.

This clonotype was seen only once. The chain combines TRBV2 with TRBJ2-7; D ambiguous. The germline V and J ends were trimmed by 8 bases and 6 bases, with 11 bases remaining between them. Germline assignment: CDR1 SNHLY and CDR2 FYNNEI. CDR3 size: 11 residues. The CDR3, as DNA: TGTGCCAGCGAGGCTGGCGTCGAGCAGTACGTC. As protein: CASEAGVEQYV.